This is a list of T cell receptor beta chains from one sample in a study of T cells after yellow fever vaccination. TCRdb processed the 5' RACE reads anew with MiXCR; each CDR3 protein has one entry. Seen here are 25,000 to 30,000 distinct CDR3 sequences, approximately 6% observed once, and the top ten hold roughly 25%. This material consisted of PBMCs, either bulk or a sorted T-cell subset (CD4+, CD8+, memory, or dextramer-sorted; not recorded which), taken on the day of the yellow fever booster vaccination. The receptors come from a man aged 25 to 45 who received the YFV17D yellow fever vaccine. Both conserved end residues are part of each CDR3. The order of the fields is clone size, CDR3 length, V gene, D gene, J gene, CDR3 DNA, CDR3 protein. D genes are given only for firm matches. Not all rows give a size; the values are once, few, many and, for expanded clones, a class.

clone_size: many
cdr3_length: 15
v_call: TRBV4-3
d_call: TRBD1
j_call: TRBJ2-1
cdr3_nt: TGCGCCAGCAGCCAAGAGGGACAGGGTGGAAATGAGCAGTTCTTC
cdr3_aa: CASSQEGQGGNEQFF

clone_size: many
cdr3_length: 10
v_call: TRBV20-1
d_call: NA
j_call: TRBJ2-1
cdr3_nt: TGCAGTGCAACCGGTAATGAGCAGTTCTTC
cdr3_aa: CSATGNEQFF

clone_size: many
cdr3_length: 15
v_call: TRBV6-1
d_call: NA
j_call: TRBJ2-3
cdr3_nt: TGTGCCAGCACCCAAGGCGGGCGGGGCACAGATACGCAGTATTTT
cdr3_aa: CASTQGGRGTDTQYF

clone_size: many
cdr3_length: 11
v_call: TRBV20-1
d_call: NA
j_call: TRBJ2-1
cdr3_nt: TGCAGTGCTTTGGACAGTCCTGAGCAGTTCTTC
cdr3_aa: CSALDSPEQFF

clone_size: many
cdr3_length: 14
v_call: TRBV28
d_call: NA
j_call: TRBJ1-2
cdr3_nt: TGTGCCAGCAGTAGGGAGGGCCCAATCCATGGCTACACCTTC
cdr3_aa: CASSREGPIHGYTF

clone_size: many
cdr3_length: 12
v_call: TRBV20-1
d_call: NA
j_call: TRBJ2-4
cdr3_nt: TGCAGTGCTATTGAGGCCAAAAACATTCAGTACTTC
cdr3_aa: CSAIEAKNIQYF

clone_size: many
cdr3_length: 15
v_call: TRBV7-2
d_call: TRBD1
j_call: TRBJ1-2
cdr3_nt: TGTGCCAGCAGCTTAGTATCCGGGACAGGGATCGGCTACACCTTC
cdr3_aa: CASSLVSGTGIGYTF

clone_size: many
cdr3_length: 13
v_call: TRBV20-1
d_call: NA
j_call: TRBJ2-7
cdr3_nt: TGCAGTGCTAGTTTCGGGAAATCCTACGAGCAGTACTTC
cdr3_aa: CSASFGKSYEQYF

clone_size: NA
cdr3_length: 13
v_call: TRBV7-9
d_call: NA
j_call: TRBJ2-5
cdr3_nt: TGTGCCAGCAGCGCCAACAGGTTGGAGACCCAGTACTTC
cdr3_aa: CASSANRLETQYF

clone_size: many
cdr3_length: 15
v_call: TRBV7-2
d_call: NA
j_call: TRBJ1-5
cdr3_nt: TGTGCCAGCAGCTTAGCACCAGGGGCGGTTCAGCCCCAGCATTTT
cdr3_aa: CASSLAPGAVQPQHF

clone_size: once
cdr3_length: 18
v_call: TRBV20-1
d_call: NA
j_call: TRBJ2-6
cdr3_nt: TGCAGTGCTCGCGAGACTGAGGGCTTAATATCTGGGGCCAACGTCCTGACTTTC
cdr3_aa: CSARETEGLISGANVLTF

clone_size: NA
cdr3_length: 13
v_call: TRBV15
d_call: NA
j_call: TRBJ2-7
cdr3_nt: TGTGCCACCAGCAGAGGATTCAGTGACGAGCAGTACTTC
cdr3_aa: CATSRGFSDEQYF

clone_size: NA
cdr3_length: 14
v_call: TRBV19
d_call: NA
j_call: TRBJ2-1
cdr3_nt: TGTGCCAGTAGTGGACCGGTCCTTGGCAATGAGCAGTTCTTC
cdr3_aa: CASSGPVLGNEQFF

clone_size: many
cdr3_length: 15
v_call: TRBV18
d_call: NA
j_call: TRBJ2-6
cdr3_nt: TGTGCCAGCTCACCAGATGGGGCTGGGGCCAACGTCCTGACTTTC
cdr3_aa: CASSPDGAGANVLTF

clone_size: NA
cdr3_length: 12
v_call: TRBV2
d_call: TRBD1
j_call: TRBJ1-2
cdr3_nt: TGTGCCAGATCCGGGACAGGGGGTGGCTACACCTTC
cdr3_aa: CARSGTGGGYTF

clone_size: few
cdr3_length: 16
v_call: TRBV5-1
d_call: TRBD1
j_call: TRBJ2-5
cdr3_nt: TGCGCCAGCAGCTTGCAGGGACAGGGGGTATTGGAGACCCAGTACTTC
cdr3_aa: CASSLQGQGVLETQYF

clone_size: medium-sized
cdr3_length: 15
v_call: TRBV7-2
d_call: NA
j_call: TRBJ2-1
cdr3_nt: TGTGCCAGCAGCTCTAGCGAAAGCTCCTACAATGAGCAGTTCTTC
cdr3_aa: CASSSSESSYNEQFF

clone_size: few
cdr3_length: 17
v_call: TRBV3-1
d_call: NA
j_call: TRBJ2-7
cdr3_nt: TGTGCCAGCAGCCAGGGTGAGCTACGGAGGACTACGGGTGAGCAGTACTTC
cdr3_aa: CASSQGELRRTTGEQYF

clone_size: many
cdr3_length: 16
v_call: TRBV7-6
d_call: TRBD2
j_call: TRBJ2-1
cdr3_nt: TGTGCCAGCAGCTTAGGCGGGCTAGCGGGAAGGTTAAAGCAGTTCTTC
cdr3_aa: CASSLGGLAGRLKQFF

clone_size: few
cdr3_length: 16
v_call: TRBV18
d_call: TRBD1
j_call: TRBJ2-3
cdr3_nt: TGTGCCAGCTCACCCAGGACAGGGGGCTCGCCAGATACGCAGTATTTT
cdr3_aa: CASSPRTGGSPDTQYF

clone_size: few
cdr3_length: 14
v_call: TRBV29-1
d_call: TRBD1
j_call: TRBJ1-5
cdr3_nt: TGCAGCGTCTCAGGACAGGGGGCGACTCAGCCCCAGCATTTT
cdr3_aa: CSVSGQGATQPQHF

clone_size: few
cdr3_length: 16
v_call: TRBV12-3/TRBV12-4
d_call: TRBD2
j_call: TRBJ2-3
cdr3_nt: TGTGCCAGCAGTTTCGGGCTAGCGGGAGACCCAGATACGCAGTATTTT
cdr3_aa: CASSFGLAGDPDTQYF

clone_size: many
cdr3_length: 13
v_call: TRBV30
d_call: NA
j_call: TRBJ2-7
cdr3_nt: TGTGCCTGGAGTGTACACGGGGCCTACGAGCAGTACTTC
cdr3_aa: CAWSVHGAYEQYF

clone_size: NA
cdr3_length: 17
v_call: TRBV15
d_call: TRBD1
j_call: TRBJ1-5
cdr3_nt: TGTGCCACCAGCGAGGCCCGGACAGGTTATAGCAATCAGCCCCAGCATTTT
cdr3_aa: CATSEARTGYSNQPQHF

clone_size: many
cdr3_length: 15
v_call: TRBV11-2
d_call: NA
j_call: TRBJ2-7
cdr3_nt: TGTGCCAGCAGCTTATACCGGCAGGGTTTTGGTGAGCAGTACTTC
cdr3_aa: CASSLYRQGFGEQYF

clone_size: NA
cdr3_length: 16
v_call: TRBV2
d_call: TRBD1
j_call: TRBJ2-1
cdr3_nt: TGTGCCAGCAACCTGGACAGGGGCCGTTCCTACAATGAGCAGTTCTTC
cdr3_aa: CASNLDRGRSYNEQFF

clone_size: NA
cdr3_length: 14
v_call: TRBV5-1
d_call: NA
j_call: TRBJ2-7
cdr3_nt: TGCGCCAGCAGCCCCCGGACCGTAAACCACGAGCAGTACTTC
cdr3_aa: CASSPRTVNHEQYF

clone_size: many
cdr3_length: 13
v_call: TRBV29-1
d_call: NA
j_call: TRBJ2-7
cdr3_nt: TGCAGCGCCCTAGAGGGGATGTTCTACGAGCAGTACTTC
cdr3_aa: CSALEGMFYEQYF

clone_size: many
cdr3_length: 14
v_call: TRBV18
d_call: TRBD1
j_call: TRBJ2-1
cdr3_nt: TGTGCCAGCTCACGACAGGGTGCCTACAATGAGCAGTTCTTC
cdr3_aa: CASSRQGAYNEQFF

clone_size: many
cdr3_length: 17
v_call: TRBV12-3/TRBV12-4
d_call: TRBD1
j_call: TRBJ2-6
cdr3_nt: TGTGCCAGCACTAAAGGGACAGGGGTCTCTGGGGCCAACGTCCTGACTTTC
cdr3_aa: CASTKGTGVSGANVLTF

clone_size: many
cdr3_length: 15
v_call: TRBV10-3
d_call: TRBD2
j_call: TRBJ2-3
cdr3_nt: TGTGCCATCAGAGACCCGGGACTAGCGGGAGATACGCAGTATTTT
cdr3_aa: CAIRDPGLAGDTQYF

clone_size: few
cdr3_length: 20
v_call: TRBV28
d_call: NA
j_call: TRBJ2-1
cdr3_nt: TGTGCCAGCAGTTTAAGGTTTGGGGGGCTGGAGTGGCCCGCCACCAATGAGCAGTTCTTC
cdr3_aa: CASSLRFGGLEWPATNEQFF

clone_size: many
cdr3_length: 12
v_call: TRBV12-3/TRBV12-4
d_call: NA
j_call: TRBJ2-3
cdr3_nt: TGTGCCAGCGCGAGGGGTTGGGATACGCAGTATTTT
cdr3_aa: CASARGWDTQYF

clone_size: many
cdr3_length: 15
v_call: TRBV7-9
d_call: NA
j_call: TRBJ2-5
cdr3_nt: TGTGCCAGCAGCATGACAGGCTTGAATCTGGAGACCCAGTACTTC
cdr3_aa: CASSMTGLNLETQYF

clone_size: medium-sized
cdr3_length: 11
v_call: TRBV10-3
d_call: NA
j_call: TRBJ2-1
cdr3_nt: TGTGCCACGGATCAGGAGAATGAGCAGTTCTTC
cdr3_aa: CATDQENEQFF

clone_size: many
cdr3_length: 16
v_call: TRBV6-2/TRBV6-3
d_call: TRBD2
j_call: TRBJ2-3
cdr3_nt: TGTGCCAGCAGTTACTCGAGACTAGCGTTGGAGCATACGCAGTATTTT
cdr3_aa: CASSYSRLALEHTQYF

clone_size: many
cdr3_length: 16
v_call: TRBV4-3
d_call: TRBD2
j_call: TRBJ2-1
cdr3_nt: TGCGCCAGCAGCCCCTTCCGACTAGCCGGTTACGGTGAGCAGTTCTTC
cdr3_aa: CASSPFRLAGYGEQFF

clone_size: many
cdr3_length: 14
v_call: TRBV25-1
d_call: NA
j_call: TRBJ2-3
cdr3_nt: TGTGCCAGCAGTGAATTTAGTCTCACAGATACGCAGTATTTT
cdr3_aa: CASSEFSLTDTQYF

clone_size: many
cdr3_length: 13
v_call: TRBV20-1
d_call: NA
j_call: TRBJ1-1
cdr3_nt: TGCAGTGCCGTCGAATCGGGGACCACTGAAGCTTTCTTT
cdr3_aa: CSAVESGTTEAFF

clone_size: NA
cdr3_length: 14
v_call: TRBV7-8
d_call: NA
j_call: TRBJ2-3
cdr3_nt: TGTGCCAGCAGCTCCGACTGGGGGGTAGATACGCAGTATTTT
cdr3_aa: CASSSDWGVDTQYF

clone_size: many
cdr3_length: 15
v_call: TRBV7-3
d_call: NA
j_call: TRBJ2-1
cdr3_nt: TGTGCCAGCAGCGACCCCTTTTCTAGTTTCCATGAGCAGTTCTTC
cdr3_aa: CASSDPFSSFHEQFF

clone_size: NA
cdr3_length: 15
v_call: TRBV7-2
d_call: NA
j_call: TRBJ2-7
cdr3_nt: TGTGCCAGCAGCTTTGGAGGCCCCTCGACTGGCGAGCAGTACTTC
cdr3_aa: CASSFGGPSTGEQYF

clone_size: many
cdr3_length: 16
v_call: TRBV2
d_call: TRBD2
j_call: TRBJ2-4
cdr3_nt: TGTGCCAGCAATGGGCGTATACGGGGGGTCAAAAACATTCAGTACTTC
cdr3_aa: CASNGRIRGVKNIQYF

clone_size: few
cdr3_length: 15
v_call: TRBV30
d_call: NA
j_call: TRBJ2-4
cdr3_nt: TGTGCCTGCGTCCCGGGCAGATTAGCCAAAAACATTCAGTACTTC
cdr3_aa: CACVPGRLAKNIQYF

clone_size: few
cdr3_length: 13
v_call: TRBV27
d_call: NA
j_call: TRBJ1-5
cdr3_nt: TGTGCCAGCAGTTTATCCCCAGATCAGCCCCAGCATTTT
cdr3_aa: CASSLSPDQPQHF

clone_size: NA
cdr3_length: 15
v_call: TRBV7-2
d_call: TRBD2
j_call: TRBJ2-5
cdr3_nt: TGTGCCAGCAGCCTAACCCTAGCGGGAGGCGGGACCCAGTACTTC
cdr3_aa: CASSLTLAGGGTQYF

clone_size: many
cdr3_length: 15
v_call: TRBV10-3
d_call: TRBD2
j_call: TRBJ2-5
cdr3_nt: TGTGCCATCAGTGAGTCGCTAGCGGGGCCCGGGACCCAGTACTTC
cdr3_aa: CAISESLAGPGTQYF

clone_size: NA
cdr3_length: 16
v_call: TRBV7-9
d_call: TRBD2
j_call: TRBJ2-2
cdr3_nt: TGTGCCAGCGGAACCTTGGGACTAGCCAGGGCCGGGGAGCTGTTTTTT
cdr3_aa: CASGTLGLARAGELFF